The present T cell receptor beta chain was sequenced within a study of cytotoxic CD8 clonotypes in ibrutinib-treated CLL. Repertoires were generated with immunoSEQ multiplex PCR, while TCRdb's copy carries only in-frame clones and drops some. The sample contains roughly 300,000 clones, about 72% of which appear only once. The V segment lost 7 bases and the J segment 5 bases; nucleotides outside the gene matches: 13. Germline CDR1 is SGHAT and CDR2 is FQNNGV. The CDR3 loop spans 15 amino acids. This sequence joins TRBV11-2 and TRBJ2-5; 7 bases match TRBD1. This material consisted of PBMCs, taken at disease progression, from a patient treated with ibrutinib. The receptor was isolated from a human donor with chronic lymphocytic leukemia. CDR3 loop: CASTPLGRGYETQYF. The CDR3 region has the DNA TGTGCCAGCACCCCGTTGGGCAGGGGGTACGAGACCCAGTACTTC.